The 20 T cell receptor beta chains presented below share a single source sample, sequenced in a study of T-cell reconstitution after alpha-beta-depleted transplantation in children. Unique molecular identifiers were incorporated into the prepared TCRbeta library. TCRdb redid the calling of the PCR reads with MiXCR, one entry per CDR3 protein. Of about a million distinct CDR3 sequences listed, around 30% are singletons. Here the sequenced sample was PBMCs, mostly from graft donor cells, taken 360 days after TCRalphabeta/CD19-depleted stem cell transplant. These receptors originate from a boy less than two years old who had a stem cell transplant for SCID, so the T cells may come from the graft donor.

In this sample, this clonotype turned up a few times. Its ends do not fully match the called genes, so a read error is possible. The V gene is TRBV2, the J gene TRBJ2-7; D is ambiguous. Germline CDR1 is SNHLY and CDR2 is FYNNEI. The CDR3 is made up of 13 amino acids. This chain's CDR3 is CASCEDGLYEQYF. DNA of the CDR3: TGTGCCAGCTGTGAGGACGGTCTCTACGAGCAGTACTTC.

This chain uses TRBV7-6 with TRBJ2-2, with 9 bases lining up with TRBD1. The germline V gene encodes CDR1 SGHVS and CDR2 FNYEAQ. The CDR3 consists of 17 residues. J gave up 5 bases and V 0 bases, and 7 bases lay outside the gene matches. The CDR3 DNA sequence: TGTGCCAGCAGCTTAGCGCTCGGACAGGGGAGTACCGGGGAGCTGTTTTTT. This sequence encodes CASSLALGQGSTGELFF. The whole variable domain, filled in from reference TRBV7-6 and TRBJ2-2, reads GAGVSQSPRYKVTKRGQDVALRCDPISGHVSLYWYRQALGQGPEFLTYFNYEAQQDKSGLPNDRFSAERPEGSISTLTIQRTEQRDSAMYRCASSLALGQGSTGELFFGEGSRLTVL.

This clonotype was seen a handful of times. CDR3 sequence: CSARLQNHETQYF. DNA for the CDR3: TGCAGCGCCAGACTCCAAAATCATGAGACCCAGTACTTC. V usage is TRBV29-1 and J usage is TRBJ2-5; D not resolved. Germline-derived CDR1 and CDR2 are SQVTM and ANQGSEA. This CDR3 has 13 residues. V was cut by 7 bases and J by 5 bases, with 17 bases left in between.

This clonotype has a count of ten or more. V gene TRBV5-1 combines with J gene TRBJ2-1, with D unresolved. The CDR3 runs 12 residues. Trimming cost V 1 base and J 5 bases, with 4 bases left between them. CDR1 and CDR2 (germline): SGHRS, YFSETQ. The CDR3 reads CASSLPNNEQFF. The DNA for the CDR3 is TGCGCCAGCAGCTTGCCGAACAATGAGCAGTTCTTC.

This clonotype was picked up one time. At one boundary the junction diverges from the germline segment, which might be a read error. This chain uses TRBV5-1 with TRBJ1-3; the D is unclear. The germline CDR1 and CDR2 sequences are SGHRS and YFSETQ. The CDR3 covers 14 residues. The CDR3 bases are TGCGCCAGCAGCTTGTCTAGTGGAGGAAACTCCATATATTTT. Its protein is CASSLSSGGNSIYF. Supplemented by reference TRBV5-1 and TRBJ1-3, the full variable domain reads KAGVTQTPRYLIKTRGQQVTLSCSPISGHRSVSWYQQTPGQGLQFLFEYFSETQRNKGNFPGRFSGRQFSNSRSEMNVSTLELGDSALYLCASSLSSGGNSIYFGEGSWLTVV.

V gene TRBV12-3 or TRBV12-4 combines with J gene TRBJ2-5; 8 bases align to TRBD2. The J segment lost 7 bases and the V segment lost 5 bases, leaving 9 bases of the junction unmatched. There are 14 residues in the CDR3. The CDR3 DNA follows: TGTGCCAGCAGTGAGAGCGGGGGAGTCGGGACCCAGTACTTC. Amino acids: CASSESGGVGTQYF.

This chain links TRBV4-3 with TRBJ2-7, with a tentative D call TRBD2 (5 bases). The V end lost 2 bases, the J end lost 4 bases, and 15 bases lay between the germline ends. The germline gives CDR1 LGHNA, CDR2 YSLEER. The CDR3 runs to 15 residues. The CDR3 protein is CASSQQRLASYEQYF. The CDR3 DNA reads TGCGCCAGCAGCCAACAGCGGTTAGCGTCGTACGAGCAGTACTTC.

This clonotype appeared a few times. This chain uses TRBV6-5 with TRBJ1-2; D remains unclear. CDR1 and CDR2 (germline): MNHEY, SVGAGI. Trimming took off 2 bases at V and 5 bases at J, with 21 bases between the two ends. The CDR3 is 17 residues long. The CDR3 loop is CASSYTRTSTGWYGYTF. CDR3 nucleotide sequence: TGTGCCAGCAGTTACACGAGAACCTCGACCGGCTGGTATGGCTACACCTTC.

The gene calls are TRBV3-1 and TRBJ2-7; D gene ambiguous. V was shortened by 4 bases and J by 2 bases, with 12 bases between the two germline ends. The CDR3 is made up of 14 amino acids. Germline CDR1 reads LGHDT; CDR2 reads YNNKEL (reference sequence). The CDR3 DNA is TGTGCCAGCAGCCCCCAATGGTTGGCCTACGAGCAGTACTTC. It translates to CASSPQWLAYEQYF.

The V and J genes are TRBV20-1 and TRBJ2-1; D gene unclear. CDR3 size: 16 residues. The germline gives CDR1 DFQATT, CDR2 SNEGSKA (reference sequence). V was trimmed by 2 bases and J by 3 bases, leaving 17 bases between them. The CDR3 nucleotides are TGCAGTGCTAGAAGTCAGCCCCCTATAATCTACAATGAGCAGTTCTTC. This encodes CSARSQPPIIYNEQFF.

V is TRBV20-1 and J is TRBJ2-7; TRBD2 matches 8 bases. Trimming removed 5 bases from V and 6 bases from J; junction bases left unmatched: 6. The CDR3 is 12 amino acids. Germline V CDR1 and CDR2: DFQATT, SNEGSKA (reference sequence). CDR3: CSAVRLAFEQYF. Written as DNA, the CDR3 is TGCAGTGCTGTCCGACTAGCGTTCGAGCAGTACTTC.

The chain links TRBV5-1 to TRBJ2-5, with 9 bases identical to TRBD2. The CDR3 runs to 15 residues. The trim removed 4 bases at V and 3 bases at J, leaving 7 bases unmatched. Per the germline V gene, CDR1 is SGHRS and CDR2 is YFSETQ. The CDR3 sequence is CASSQRLAAKETQYF. The CDR3 coding sequence is TGCGCCAGCAGCCAAAGACTAGCGGCGAAAGAGACCCAGTACTTC.

This clonotype was seen more than once but under ten times. The chain combines TRBV14 with TRBJ2-7; 7 bases agree with TRBD2. V was clipped by 3 bases and J by 3 bases; unmatched bases: 2. Germline lookup yields CDR1 SGHDN and CDR2 FVKESK. This CDR3 region has 13 residues. Written as DNA, the CDR3 is TGTGCCAGCAGCCACGGGAGGCTCTACGAGCAGTACTTC. The encoded protein is CASSHGRLYEQYF. Combining the CDR3 with reference TRBV14 and TRBJ2-7 gives the whole variable domain EAGVTQFPSHSVIEKGQTVTLRCDPISGHDNLYWYRRVMGKEIKFLLHFVKESKQDESGMPNNRFLAERTGGTYSTLKVQPAELEDSGVYFCASSHGRLYEQYFGPGTRLTVT.

This clonotype has a count of ten or more. The chain links TRBV10-3 to TRBJ2-5, with 12 positions matching TRBD1. Germline trimming cut 6 bases from V and 4 bases from J; bases unmatched to any gene: 9. CDR3 length equals 16 residues. Germline assignment: CDR1 ENHRY and CDR2 SYGVKD. The CDR3 here is CAISAGDRGHGETQYF. The CDR3 nucleotides are TGTGCCATCAGCGCCGGGGACAGGGGGCATGGAGAGACCCAGTACTTC.

The chain couples TRBV5-1 to TRBJ1-2, with a tentative D call TRBD1 (6 bases). The CDR3 extends over 16 amino acids. CDR1 is SGHRS and CDR2 is YFSETQ in the germline V gene. The germline V and J ends were trimmed by 5 bases and 3 bases, with 20 bases remaining between them. The CDR3 coding sequence is TGCGCCAGCAGTCCTAGACCTGGACAGCCACACTATGGCTACACCTTC. Protein sequence: CASSPRPGQPHYGYTF.

This chain connects TRBV12-3 or TRBV12-4 to TRBJ2-1; 7 bases fit TRBD1. CDR3 length equals 14 residues. V lost 5 bases and J lost 5; bases outside the gene matches: 6. CDR3 nucleotides: TGTGCCAGCAGTCGCCAGGGGGTTAACAATGAGCAGTTCTTC. This encodes CASSRQGVNNEQFF.

This chain joins TRBV7-6 and TRBJ2-2, with unresolved D. This CDR3 is 17 amino acids long. The V end was cut by 2 bases, the J end by 0 bases, with 13 bases between. The germline gives CDR1 SGHVS, CDR2 FNYEAQ. This chain's CDR3 is CASSLRRAPTNTGELFF. The CDR3 bases are TGTGCCAGCAGCTTACGACGAGCACCTACGAACACCGGGGAGCTGTTTTTT.

In its sample, this clonotype was seen a few times. The V and J genes are TRBV12-3 or TRBV12-4 and TRBJ1-1; TRBD1 might be the D (5 bases). The CDR3 extends over 15 amino acids. The V gene lost 3 bases and the J gene lost 3 bases, with 14 bases spanning the gap. The CDR3 spells CASSFLQGGYTEAFF. The CDR3 nucleotides are TGTGCCAGCAGTTTTCTCCAGGGCGGCTACACTGAAGCTTTCTTT.

Many counts were recorded for this clonotype. The V call is TRBV7-2, the J call TRBJ1-1; D is unclear. Looked up from germline, CDR1 is SGHTA and CDR2 is FQGNSA. CDR3 length equals 15 residues. V was pared by 5 bases and J by 4 bases, with 17 bases between. CDR3 loop: CASSLRPQPSTEAFF. The CDR3 nucleotides read TGTGCCAGCAGCCTCAGGCCGCAACCCAGCACTGAAGCTTTCTTT.

This clonotype was counted between two and nine times. The CDR3 coding sequence is TGTGCCAGCAGTTTAGATCGGACAGGGTTCGATGAGCAGTTCTTC. Protein: CASSLDRTGFDEQFF. The chain combines TRBV12-3 or TRBV12-4 with TRBJ2-1; 8 nucleotides match TRBD1. This CDR3 spans 15 amino acids. The V gene end was trimmed by 1 base and the J gene end by 8 bases; junction bases not matched to a gene: 7.